The 18 T cell receptor beta chains below were found in one sample sequenced in a study of blood T cell repertoires in COVID-19. Profiling relied on immunoSEQ multiplex PCR, and the TCRdb table lists in-frame clones only, not all of them. The sample has around 170,000 clones; 85% to 95% are singletons. The sequenced sample was peripheral blood. Receptor source: a man aged 45 to 65 with acute or convalescent COVID-19.

The J gene is TRBJ1-5, the V gene TRBV6-1, with no clear D. V was pared by 2 bases and J by 0 bases, with 2 bases between. The CDR3 is made up of 13 amino acids. Germline CDR1 is MNHNS and CDR2 is SASEGT. CDR3 in amino acids: CASSEYSNQPQHF. The CDR3 DNA sequence: TGTGCCAGCAGTGAATATAGCAATCAGCCCCAGCATTTT.

The chain links TRBV7-9 to TRBJ1-6; possible D gene TRBD1, 6 bases. Germline-derived CDR1 and CDR2 are SEHNR and FQNEAQ (reference sequence). V lost 5 bases and J 4 bases, leaving 12 bases between the germline ends. This CDR3 contains 15 residues. This CDR3 is CASSPSQGYNSPLHF. In DNA form, the CDR3 reads TGTGCCAGCAGCCCTTCCCAGGGGTATAATTCACCCCTCCACTTT.

The gene calls are TRBV5-4 and TRBJ1-2; the D gene is possibly TRBD1 (5 bases). CDR3 length equals 14 residues. Germline-derived CDR1 and CDR2 are SGHNT and YYREEE (reference sequence). Trimming cost V 4 bases and J 4 bases, with 14 bases left between them. The CDR3: CASSTGGHGYGYTF. The CDR3 DNA sequence: TGTGCCAGCAGCACGGGAGGACACGGCTATGGCTACACCTTC.

The chain couples TRBV28 to TRBJ1-1; D is ambiguous. The CDR3 covers 12 residues. The germline V gene has CDR1 MDHEN and CDR2 SYDVKM. Trimming took 4 bases from V and 7 from J, leaving 10 bases between them. The CDR3 DNA is TGTGCCAGCAGTTCGTCTCGACTTGAAGCTTTCTTT. Its protein is CASSSSRLEAFF.

The chain employs TRBV18 and TRBJ2-7, with D possibly matching TRBD1 (5 bases). V lost 2 bases, J lost 4 bases, and 9 bases lay in between. There are 13 residues in the CDR3. The germline V gene encodes CDR1 KGHSH and CDR2 LQKENI. For the CDR3, the DNA is TGTGCCAGCTCACCATTTCCAGGGTACGAGCAGTACTTC. Translating it yields CASSPFPGYEQYF.

The chain uses TRBV12-5 and TRBJ2-1; 7 bases agree with TRBD2. V dropped 4 bases and J dropped 5; count of bases not matched to a gene: 5. CDR3 length: 14 amino acids. CDR1 LGHNT and CDR2 FRNRAP come from the germline V gene. In DNA form, the CDR3 reads TGTGCTAGTGGTTACTCTAGCGGCAACAATGAGCAGTTCTTC. Its translation: CASGYSSGNNEQFF. Drawing the rest from reference TRBV12-5 and TRBJ2-1, the complete variable domain is DARVTQTPRHKVTEMGQEVTMRCQPILGHNTVFWYRQTMMQGLELLAYFRNRAPLDDSGMPKDRFSAEMPDATLATLKIQPSEPRDSAVYFCASGYSSGNNEQFFGPGTRLTVL.

The chain recombines TRBV7-9 with TRBJ1-2; the D gene is possibly TRBD1 (6 bases). Germline CDR1 SEHNR, CDR2 FQNEAQ (reference sequence). This CDR3 is 14 amino acids long. V lost 6 bases and J 2 bases, leaving 13 bases between the germline ends. The CDR3 is CASRRPGVNYGYTF. The CDR3 coding sequence is TGTGCCAGCAGGCGTCCAGGGGTAAACTATGGCTACACCTTC.

The chain recombines TRBV6-4 with TRBJ2-1, with 9 bases lining up with TRBD1. Germline trimming cut 3 bases from V and 6 bases from J; bases unmatched to any gene: 3. This CDR3 is built from 14 residues. Per the germline V gene, CDR1 is MRHNA and CDR2 is SNTAGT. CDR3 residues: CASSEGTGSNEQFF. The CDR3 coding sequence is TGTGCCAGCAGTGAAGGGACAGGGAGCAATGAGCAGTTCTTC.

The rearrangement uses TRBV30 and TRBJ1-2; D is possibly TRBD1 (5 bases). This CDR3 is 13 amino acids long. Germline-derived CDR1 and CDR2 are GTSNPN and SVGIG (reference sequence). V was pared by 6 bases and J by 4 bases, with 15 bases between. The CDR3 DNA sequence: TGTGCCTGCGACCCCTCAGGGTTCTATGGCTACACCTTC. Its protein product is CACDPSGFYGYTF.

This chain joins TRBV19 and TRBJ1-5; TRBD1 might be the D (5 bases). Trimming pared 3 bases from V and 3 bases from J, leaving 9 bases between. The CDR3 is 14 residues long. From germline, CDR1 is LNHDA and CDR2 SQIVND (reference sequence). CDR3 bases: TGTGCCAGTAGTATCATGGACACCAATCAGCCCCAGCATTTT. Translated, it gives CASSIMDTNQPQHF.

For this clone: Distinct nucleotide sequences in the sample also encode this CDR3. The chain carries TRBV19 and TRBJ1-5; tentative D call: TRBD1 (6 bases). CDR3 size: 14 residues. With 4 bases removed from V and 0 bases from J, the gap between germline ends came to 7 bases. Germline CDR1 and CDR2: LNHDA and SQIVND (reference sequence). As DNA, the CDR3 is TGTGCCAGTAGTACGACAGGTAGCAATCAGCCCCAGCATTTT. Its translation is CASSTTGSNQPQHF. Filled out from reference TRBV19 and TRBJ1-5, the complete variable domain reads DGGITQSPKYLFRKEGQNVTLSCEQNLNHDAMYWYRQDPGQGLRLIYYSQIVNDFQKGDIAEGYSVSREKKESFPLTVTSAQKNPTAFYLCASSTTGSNQPQHFGDGTRLSIL.

V gene TRBV5-4 combines with J gene TRBJ2-7, with D possibly matching TRBD1 (5 bases). V gave up 0 bases and J gave up 0 bases, with 7 bases separating them. Germline V lookup: CDR1 SGHNT, CDR2 YYREEE (reference sequence). The CDR3 loop spans 14 amino acids. The CDR3 loop is CASSLGQHSYEQYF. The CDR3 DNA reads TGTGCCAGCAGCTTGGGACAGCACTCCTACGAGCAGTACTTC.

This sequence joins TRBV7-2 and TRBJ2-5; TRBD2 matches 15 bases. Germline values: CDR1 SGHTA, CDR2 FQGNSA. J gave up 5 bases and V 5 bases, and 15 bases lay outside the gene matches. This CDR3 is 19 amino acids long. Here the CDR3 DNA reads TGTGCCAGCAGCCTCTGGACTAGCGGGAGGGCCTCCAGCAGGGAGACCCAGTACTTC. Amino acids: CASSLWTSGRASSRETQYF.

The V call is TRBV2, the J call TRBJ2-5; TRBD1 aligns across 9 bases. Unmatched junction bases numbered 11, after V lost 5 bases and J lost 4 bases. This CDR3 spans 16 amino acids. CDR1 and CDR2 (germline): SNHLY, FYNNEI. The CDR3 bases are TGTGCCAGCAGTTACCGTGGGGGACAGGGAGCAGAGACCCAGTACTTC. Translation gives CASSYRGGQGAETQYF.

The chain uses TRBV29-1 and TRBJ2-1; the D is unclear. The CDR3 has 14 amino acids. Germline V CDR1 and CDR2: SQVTM, ANQGSEA. V was cut by 6 bases and J by 0 bases, with 12 bases left in between. DNA for the CDR3: TGCAGCGTCCCCTCTTTCAGCTCCTACAATGAGCAGTTCTTC. It codes for CSVPSFSSYNEQFF.

The chain recombines TRBV10-3 with TRBJ1-2; 7 positions match TRBD1. This CDR3 spans 18 amino acids. Germline V gene data show CDR1 as ENHRY and CDR2 as SYGVKD. The ends lost 4 bases at V and 2 bases at J; junction bases unmatched: 16. The CDR3 DNA reads as TGTGCCATCAGTGGCAGGGGCCCCACAGGGGATAAAAACTATGGCTACACCTTC. It translates to CAISGRGPTGDKNYGYTF.

The rearrangement uses TRBV2 and TRBJ1-6, with D hard to call. Germline V gene sequence: CDR1 SNHLY, CDR2 FYNNEI. This CDR3 comprises 12 residues. Trimming cost V 10 bases and J 10 bases, with 14 bases left between them. The CDR3 DNA reads as TGTGCCACCCGAAGGGAGGTCTCACCCCTCCACTTT. It translates to CATRREVSPLHF.

The chain combines TRBV6-6 with TRBJ2-7; 7 bases are shared with TRBD1. The CDR3 contains 14 residues. V gave up 2 bases and J gave up 6 bases; unmatched junction bases: 7. Germline values: CDR1 MNHNY, CDR2 SVGAGI (reference sequence). This CDR3 is CASSYDREISEQYV. The CDR3 coding sequence is TGTGCCAGCAGTTACGACAGGGAGATCTCCGAGCAGTACGTC.